The 8 T cell receptor beta chains listed next were all sequenced from one sample in a study of OX40 agonist ivuxolimab in advanced cancers. The table came from immunoSEQ multiplex PCR; TCRdb's copy has only in-frame clones and leaves some out. This table has about 99,000 clones, approximately 95% appearing once. Source: CD4+ or CD8+ T cells sorted from blood, taken in a trial of the OX40 agonist ivuxolimab. The receptor source for this set is an adult with an advanced solid tumor such as melanoma, head and neck, liver or kidney cancer.

The rearrangement joins TRBV4-3 to TRBJ1-1; no reliable D call. Germline CDR1 LGHNA, CDR2 YSLEER. This CDR3 spans 14 amino acids. Trimming took off 0 bases at V and 1 base at J, with 6 bases between the two ends. The CDR3 DNA reads TGCGCCAGCAGCCAAGAGTGGACGAACACTGAAGCTTTCTTT. Amino acid sequence: CASSQEWTNTEAFF.

This clone appeared a few times. The V call is TRBV19, the J call TRBJ1-5; TRBD1 might be the D (6 bases). CDR3 size: 14 residues. V was shortened by 3 bases and J by 6 bases, with 12 bases between the two germline ends. The germline gives CDR1 LNHDA, CDR2 SQIVND (reference sequence). The CDR3 region is CASSMGRGVQPQHF. The CDR3 nucleotides are TGTGCCAGTAGTATGGGCAGGGGAGTTCAGCCCCAGCATTTT.

The CDR3 sequence is CASSSTWTAQSTDTQYF. Written as DNA, the CDR3 is TGTGCCAGCAGCTCAACCTGGACAGCCCAGAGCACAGATACGCAGTATTTT. The chain uses TRBV13 and TRBJ2-3; tentatively, D is TRBD1 (6 bases). Germline loops: CDR1 PRHDT, CDR2 FYEKMQ (reference sequence). V was shortened by 4 bases and J by 0 bases, with 17 bases between the two germline ends. The CDR3 is 17 residues long.

The chain recombines TRBV7-6 with TRBJ1-1; TRBD1 might be the D (5 bases). Germline CDR1 reads SGHVS; CDR2 reads FNYEAQ. Trimming cost V 0 bases and J 11 bases, with 13 bases left between them. This CDR3 contains 13 residues. The DNA for the CDR3 is TGTGCCAGCAGCTTAGCCTTGTGGGGGGAGGCTTTCTTT. Protein: CASSLALWGEAFF.

The chain joins TRBV27 to TRBJ2-3; D is unresolved. CDR1 and CDR2 from the germline V gene are MNHEY and SMNVEV (reference sequence). Trimming removed 6 bases from V and 2 bases from J, with 3 bases in between. CDR3 length equals 11 residues. CDR3 loop: CASRLTDTQYF. CDR3 DNA sequence: TGTGCCAGCAGACTCACAGATACGCAGTATTTT.

This chain joins TRBV4-1 and TRBJ2-5, with D unresolved. This CDR3 is 14 amino acids long. Germline V gene lookup returns CDR1 MGHRA and CDR2 YSYEKL. Trimming stripped 1 base from V and 0 bases from J, with 6 bases between. As DNA, the CDR3 is TGCGCCAGCAGCCAAGGACTTAACCAAGAGACCCAGTACTTC. This codes for CASSQGLNQETQYF.

The chain uses TRBV18 and TRBJ2-5; TRBD1 might be the D (6 bases). Germline values: CDR1 KGHSH, CDR2 LQKENI. This CDR3 is built from 14 residues. Trimming cost V 3 bases and J 0 bases, with 8 bases left between them. CDR3 DNA: TGTGCCAGCTCACCCCGGACAGACCAAGAGACCCAGTACTTC. Translation: CASSPRTDQETQYF.

V usage is TRBV11-2 and J usage is TRBJ2-7; 11 nucleotides agree with TRBD2. CDR3 length: 14 amino acids. CDR1 is SGHAT and CDR2 is FQNNGV in the germline V gene. V lost 6 bases, J lost 3 bases, and 4 bases stayed unmatched. CDR3 sequence (DNA): TGTGCCAGCAGTACTAGCGGGAGCCTCTACGAGCAGTACTTC. It is translated as CASSTSGSLYEQYF.